This T cell receptor (beta chain) was sequenced in a study of PD-1 blockade in classical Hodgkin lymphoma. Study observations and caveats: Whoever responded completely had baseline diversity much like that seen in newly diagnosed patients.

Each and every patient relapsed after autologous stem cell transplantation, and patients got differing brentuximab vedotin exposure. About this clone itself: Its target is unknown.

Method: immunoSEQ multiplex PCR; TCRdb's copy keeps in-frame clones and lacks some. This repertoire shows about 110,000 clones, about nine tenths found once; its top ten account for just under 20%. The V gene lost 4 bases and the J gene lost 0 bases, with 2 bases spanning the gap. Germline CDR1 KGHSH, CDR2 LQKENI. The CDR3 totals 12 residues. The chain links TRBV18 to TRBJ2-3; no firm D call. This TCR came from a human donor with classical Hodgkin lymphoma. Sample: peripheral blood mononuclear cells (PBMCs), taken before the second cycle of nivolumab. The CDR3 DNA reads TGTGCCAGCTCACTGAGCACAGATACGCAGTATTTT. Translated, it gives CASSLSTDTQYF. The full variable domain, completed using reference TRBV18 and TRBJ2-3, is NAGVMQNPRHLVRRRGQEARLRCSPMKGHSHVYWYRQLPEEGLKFMVYLQKENIIDESGMPKERFSAEFPKEGPSILRIQQVVRGDSAAYFCASSLSTDTQYFGPGTRLTVL.